The rows below give T cell receptor beta chains drawn from one sample of a study of T cell responses to AZD1222 COVID-19 vaccine. Some clones are missing from TCRdb's copy, which holds only in-frame ones; the method was immunoSEQ multiplex PCR. The repertoire holds 100,000 to 120,000 clones, with approximately 89% as singletons. The sample in question was peripheral blood, obtained on day 0 of MenACWY control vaccination. The origin of the receptors is an adult in good health. Each CDR3 is given with its conserved first and last residue. The D gene is left open where the match is weak. Size is stated for part of the rows, as once, few or many counts, or as a class when the clone is expanded.

>TRBJ1-2|NA|NA|TRBV7-2
CASSPREFNYGYTF
TGTGCCAGCAGCCCCAGGGAATTTAACTATGGCTACACCTTC
>TRBJ1-1|NA|TRBD1|TRBV12-5
CASVGTAPAEAFF
TGTGCTAGTGTTGGGACAGCCCCCGCTGAAGCTTTCTTT
>TRBJ1-1|NA|TRBD1|TRBV29-1
CSVVAGGNPPTEAFF
TGCAGCGTTGTGGCAGGGGGCAACCCCCCAACTGAAGCTTTCTTT
>TRBJ2-7|NA|NA|TRBV7-2
CASTQRAASVTYEQYF
TGTGCCAGCACCCAAAGGGCCGCTAGCGTCACCTACGAGCAGTACTTC
>TRBJ1-2|NA|NA|TRBV20-1
CSASSGRAYGYTF
TGCAGTGCTAGTTCCGGCAGGGCCTATGGCTACACCTTC
>TRBJ1-2|NA|NA|TRBV5-6
CASSLRGANYGYTF
TGTGCCAGCAGCTTAAGGGGAGCTAACTATGGCTACACCTTC
>TRBJ2-3|NA|NA|TRBV21-1
CASSKALAGGDTDTQYF
TGTGCCAGCAGCAAAGCCCTGGCAGGCGGGGACACAGATACGCAGTATTTT
>TRBJ2-7|NA|TRBD1|TRBV7-9
CASTYFGQGGGEQYF
TGTGCCAGCACTTACTTCGGACAGGGGGGAGGCGAGCAGTACTTC
>TRBJ2-4|NA|NA|TRBV2
CASSLGQIARSKNIQYF
TGTGCCAGCAGTCTCGGACAGATCGCCCGGTCCAAAAACATTCAGTACTTC
>TRBJ1-2|NA|NA|TRBV27
CASSPQPGQIYGYTF
TGTGCCAGCAGCCCCCAACCGGGGCAAATCTATGGCTACACCTTC
>TRBJ1-5|NA|NA|TRBV28
CASGPGGENQPQHF
TGTGCCAGCGGACCCGGGGGAGAGAATCAGCCCCAGCATTTT
>TRBJ2-6|few|NA|TRBV19
CASSPLGAAGANVLTF
TGTGCCAGTAGTCCTCTGGGAGCGGCTGGGGCCAACGTCCTGACTTTC
>TRBJ2-1|NA|NA|TRBV3-1/TRBV3-2
CASSQLMSGQFF
TGTGCCAGCAGCCAGCTTATGAGTGGGCAGTTCTTC
>TRBJ2-7|NA|TRBD1|TRBV4-3
CASSHGTGVGEQYF
TGCGCCAGCAGCCACGGGACAGGGGTCGGCGAGCAGTACTTC
>TRBJ2-5|NA|NA|TRBV7-2
CASSLMYGQETQYF
TGTGCCAGCAGCTTAATGTACGGCCAAGAGACCCAGTACTTC
>TRBJ1-4|NA|NA|TRBV5-5
CASSLATDGEKLFF
TGTGCCAGCAGCTTGGCGACAGATGGTGAAAAACTGTTTTTT
>TRBJ2-3|NA|NA|TRBV9
CASSVAVGADTQYF
TGTGCCAGCAGCGTAGCGGTGGGGGCAGATACGCAGTATTTT
>TRBJ2-3|NA|NA|TRBV11-2
CASSLSGPDTQYF
TGTGCCAGCAGCTTGTCGGGCCCAGATACGCAGTATTTT
>TRBJ2-5|NA|NA|TRBV20-1
CSARDRETQYF
TGCAGTGCTAGAGATCGGGAGACCCAGTACTTC
>TRBJ1-2|NA|NA|TRBV5-6
CASSLDLFSGYTF
TGTGCCAGCAGCCTAGACCTCTTCTCTGGCTACACCTTC
>TRBJ2-7|once|NA|TRBV5-1
CASSPQGTYEQYF
TGCGCCAGCAGCCCGCAGGGGACCTACGAGCAGTACTTC
>TRBJ2-2|once|NA|TRBV9
CASSVSGELFF
TGTGCCAGCAGCGTTAGTGGGGAGCTGTTTTTT
>TRBJ1-1|NA|NA|TRBV6-6
CASSPGVATEAFF
TGTGCCAGCAGCCCCGGGGTCGCCACTGAAGCTTTCTTT
>TRBJ2-3|NA|TRBD2|TRBV3-1/TRBV3-2
CASSRHPGLVNSPTQYF
TGTGCCAGCAGCCGACATCCGGGACTAGTGAATTCTCCCACGCAGTATTTT
>TRBJ1-2|NA|TRBD1|TRBV3-1/TRBV3-2
CASSYNRGNYGYTF
TGTGCCAGCAGTTATAACAGGGGGAACTATGGCTACACCTTC
>TRBJ1-2|NA|TRBD1|TRBV30
CAWSDREFGGYTF
TGTGCCTGGTCGGACAGGGAGTTTGGCGGCTACACCTTC
>TRBJ2-5|NA|NA|TRBV3-1/TRBV3-2
CASSPPAGETQYF
TGTGCCAGCAGCCCCCCGGCGGGGGAGACCCAGTACTTC
>TRBJ1-1|NA|TRBD1|TRBV5-4
CASSGTTGGYTEAFF
TGTGCCAGCAGCGGAACCACAGGGGGGTACACTGAAGCTTTCTTT
>TRBJ1-5|NA|NA|TRBV4-3
CASSQDRLGPQHF
TGCGCCAGCAGCCAAGACCGTCTAGGGCCCCAGCATTTT
>TRBJ1-6|NA|TRBD1|TRBV2
CASKRQGMAPLHF
TGTGCCAGCAAAAGACAGGGAATGGCACCCCTCCACTTT
>TRBJ1-2|NA|NA|TRBV6-5
CASSYSISYGYTF
TGTGCCAGCAGTTACTCGATATCGTATGGCTACACCTTC
>TRBJ1-2|NA|NA|TRBV15
CATSSAVSYGYTF
TGTGCCACCAGCTCAGCCGTTTCCTATGGCTACACCTTC
>TRBJ1-1|NA|NA|TRBV3-1/TRBV3-2
CASSQEAQGTEAFF
TGTGCCAGCAGCCAAGAGGCGCAGGGTACTGAAGCTTTCTTT
>TRBJ2-1|NA|TRBD2|TRBV9
CASSRGGGNEQFF
TGTGCCAGCAGCAGGGGCGGGGGTAATGAGCAGTTCTTC
>TRBJ2-7|NA|NA|TRBV7-9
CASSTRRQQGHEQYF
TGTGCCAGCAGCACTCGTAGGCAGCAGGGCCACGAGCAGTACTTC
>TRBJ1-5|NA|NA|TRBV7-9
CASSLAGGSQPQHF
TGTGCCAGCAGCTTAGCGGGAGGGTCTCAGCCCCAGCATTTT
>TRBJ1-2|NA|NA|TRBV27
CASSPGTLVSHGYTF
TGTGCCAGCAGTCCCGGGACCCTGGTATCGCATGGCTACACCTTC
>TRBJ1-2|few|NA|TRBV9
CASSVAAGVSYGYTF
TGTGCCAGCAGCGTAGCTGCAGGGGTTAGCTATGGCTACACCTTC
>TRBJ1-6|once|TRBD1|TRBV28
CASSFWDRGRSPLHF
TGTGCCAGCAGTTTTTGGGACAGGGGGCGTTCACCCCTCCACTTT
>TRBJ1-5|NA|TRBD1|TRBV28
CASSTPTGRQPQHF
TGTGCCAGCAGTACTCCGACAGGGAGGCAGCCCCAGCATTTT